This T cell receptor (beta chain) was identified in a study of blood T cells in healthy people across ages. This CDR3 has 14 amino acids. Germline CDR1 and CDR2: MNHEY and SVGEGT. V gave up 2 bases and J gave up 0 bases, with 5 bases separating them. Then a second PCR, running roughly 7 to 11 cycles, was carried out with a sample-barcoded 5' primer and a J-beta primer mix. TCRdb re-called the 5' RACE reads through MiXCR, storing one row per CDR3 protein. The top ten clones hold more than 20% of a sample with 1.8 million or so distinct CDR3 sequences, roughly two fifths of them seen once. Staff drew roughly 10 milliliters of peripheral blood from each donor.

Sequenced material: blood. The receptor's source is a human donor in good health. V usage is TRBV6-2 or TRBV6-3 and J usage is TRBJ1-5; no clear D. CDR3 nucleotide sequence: TGTGCCAGCAGTTACGAAGATAGCAATCAGCCCCAGCATTTT. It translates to CASSYEDSNQPQHF.